What follows are 28 T cell receptor beta chains derived from one specimen sequenced in a study of shared clonotypes between healthy human individuals. Clones were sequenced by immunoSEQ multiplex PCR, and TCRdb holds only the in-frame ones, with some missing. Of some 2,000,000 clones listed, approximately 94% are singletons. Sequenced: naive CD4+ T cells sorted from blood. Stated subset: CD45RA+ positively selected. The receptors were gathered from a man aged 18 to 35 in good health.

Comments on this clone: Other nucleotide sequences in the sample specify the same CDR3. The rearrangement links TRBV30 to TRBJ2-7, with 10 bases matching TRBD1. The CDR3 covers 13 residues. V lost 3 bases to trimming and J lost 4 bases; unmatched junction nucleotides: 3. Germline loops: CDR1 GTSNPN, CDR2 SVGIG (reference sequence). The CDR3 DNA sequence: TGTGCCTGGAGGGGACAGGGGTTTTACGAGCAGTACTTC. Protein: CAWRGQGFYEQYF.

Remarks on this clone: The sample has other DNA sequences that encode this CDR3 too. The chain recombines TRBV11-2 with TRBJ1-1; the D gene is possibly TRBD1 (5 bases). From germline, CDR1 is SGHAT and CDR2 FQNNGV. The V end was cut by 5 bases, the J end by 1 base, with 11 bases between. This CDR3 contains 14 residues. Here the CDR3 DNA reads TGTGCCAGCAGCCAGCAGGGAGGGAACACTGAAGCTTTCTTT. It translates to CASSQQGGNTEAFF.

The chain links TRBV6-5 to TRBJ1-5; D is unresolved. Trimming left V 6 bases short and J 3 bases short, with 15 bases between. CDR3 length: 15 residues. Germline values: CDR1 MNHEY, CDR2 SVGAGI. The DNA of the CDR3 is TGTGCCAGCAGCCCCGACGGCCTTTACAATCAGCCCCAGCATTTT. Translating it yields CASSPDGLYNQPQHF.

The V gene is TRBV21-1, the J gene TRBJ2-2; TRBD1, the table's D call, lacks a check against the DNA. TRBV21-1 is given as a pseudogene. This CDR3 has 15 residues. CDR3 in amino acids: CASLRGRGITGELFF. The CDR3 DNA sequence: TGTGCCAGCTTACGAGGCAGGGGGATCACCGGGGAGCTGTTTTTT.

This chain uses TRBV5-6 with TRBJ1-1; perhaps TRBD1 as D (5 bases). The CDR3 covers 13 residues. Germline V gene data show CDR1 as SGHDT and CDR2 as YYEEEE. V was clipped by 5 bases and J by 3 bases, with 11 bases between them. CDR3 nucleotides: TGTGCCAGCAGGTTCTGGGGGGACACTGAAGCTTTCTTT. Its protein product is CASRFWGDTEAFF.

V gene TRBV6-5 combines with J gene TRBJ1-3; D is undetermined. CDR1 is MNHEY and CDR2 is SVGAGI in the germline V gene. V dropped 8 bases and J dropped 0 bases, with 8 bases sitting between them. The CDR3 runs to 13 residues. In DNA form, the CDR3 reads TGTGCCAGCCATAGAGGCTCTGGAAACACCATATATTTT. As protein: CASHRGSGNTIYF.

This rearrangement joins TRBV7-2 to TRBJ2-5; 9 bases align to TRBD1. The CDR3 is 15 residues long. Germline CDR1 is SGHTA and CDR2 is FQGNSA. Trimming at V came to 5 bases and at J to 5 bases, leaving 9 bases not matched to a gene. The CDR3 here is CASSPAGTGKETQYF. CDR3 nucleotides: TGTGCCAGCAGCCCAGCCGGGACAGGGAAGGAGACCCAGTACTTC.

J is TRBJ2-3 and V is TRBV30, with 8 bases aligning to TRBD1. The CDR3 contains 16 residues. V gave up 2 bases and J gave up 0 bases; unmatched junction bases: 7. Germline assignment: CDR1 GTSNPN and CDR2 SVGIG (reference sequence). The CDR3 spells CAWSKRQGSSTDTQYF. In nucleotides, the CDR3 is TGTGCCTGGAGTAAACGACAGGGGTCTAGCACAGATACGCAGTATTTT.

The V gene is TRBV14, the J gene TRBJ1-6; no clear D gene. CDR1 and CDR2 from the germline V gene are SGHDN and FVKESK. The CDR3 runs to 15 residues. V was clipped by 1 base and J by 7 bases, with 11 bases between them. The CDR3 spells CASSQADRGNSPLHF. The DNA of the CDR3 is TGTGCCAGCAGCCAAGCCGACCGAGGAAATTCACCCCTCCACTTT.

The chain has TRBV6-5 and TRBJ1-2; possible D gene TRBD1, 5 bases. The CDR3 consists of 14 residues. The V gene's germline CDR1 is MNHEY and CDR2 SVGAGI. V lost 6 bases, J lost 2 bases, and 13 bases lay in between. The CDR3 loop reads CASSPTGGNYGYTF. Written as DNA, the CDR3 is TGTGCCAGCAGCCCTACGGGGGGGAACTATGGCTACACCTTC.

The V call is TRBV29-1, the J call TRBJ1-1, with D unresolved. This CDR3 has 13 amino acids. Germline CDR1 SQVTM, CDR2 ANQGSEA. The germline V and J ends were trimmed by 7 bases and 4 bases, with 16 bases remaining between them. The CDR3 DNA is TGCAGCGCCCTCCGGGGATCGGGCACTGAAGCTTTCTTT. Its translation is CSALRGSGTEAFF.

The V gene is TRBV30, the J gene TRBJ2-1; TRBD1 might be the D (6 bases). V dropped 2 bases and J dropped 6 bases, with 20 bases sitting between them. Germline V CDR1 and CDR2: GTSNPN, SVGIG (reference sequence). CDR3 length: 16 amino acids. The DNA of the CDR3 is TGTGCCTGGAGTACCACCCTCTACAGGGTTCGCAATGAGCAGTTCTTC. Its translation: CAWSTTLYRVRNEQFF.

The chain links TRBV4-1 to TRBJ2-2; D tentatively fits TRBD1 or TRBD2 (5 bases each). The length of the CDR3 is 15 residues. Germline CDR1 is MGHRA and CDR2 is YSYEKL. The V gene lost 4 bases and the J gene lost 8 bases, with 17 bases spanning the gap. CDR3 nucleotide sequence: TGCGCCAGCAGCCTAGTGCCCGAGAGGGGAGGGGAGCTGTTTTTT. Its protein is CASSLVPERGGELFF.

This sequence joins TRBV30 and TRBJ1-6; D might be TRBD1 (6 bases). The CDR3 is made up of 14 amino acids. CDR1 is GTSNPN and CDR2 is SVGIG in the germline V gene (reference sequence). Trimming stripped 3 bases from V and 0 bases from J, with 6 bases between. The CDR3 loop reads CAWRQGSYNSPLHF. The DNA of the CDR3 is TGTGCCTGGAGACAGGGCTCCTATAATTCACCCCTCCACTTT. Variable domain in full (rest from reference TRBV30 and TRBJ1-6): SQTIHQWPATLVQPVGSPLSLECTVEGTSNPNLYWYRQAAGRGLQLLFYSVGIGQISSEVPQNLSASRPQDRQFILSSKKLLLSDSGFYLCAWRQGSYNSPLHFGNGTRLTVT.

This clone has only one observation. The J gene is TRBJ2-1, the V gene TRBV25-1, with TRBD2 identical over 9 bases. V trimming: 1 base; J trimming: 10 bases; junction bases outside the gene matches: 8. This CDR3 has 15 residues. The germline gives CDR1 MGHDK, CDR2 SYGVNS. This CDR3 is CASSEWRGGLGEQFF. CDR3 nucleotides: TGTGCCAGCAGTGAATGGCGGGGGGGCCTGGGGGAGCAGTTCTTC.

The CDR3 DNA is TGTGCCAGCTCACGCACTACCCACACTGAAGCTTTCTTT. Translated, it gives CASSRTTHTEAFF. The chain employs TRBV18 and TRBJ1-1; D ambiguous. Looked up from germline, CDR1 is KGHSH and CDR2 is LQKENI. This CDR3 is built from 13 residues. Trimming stripped 4 bases from V and 3 bases from J, with 9 bases between.

The chain links TRBV10-3 to TRBJ2-3; TRBD2 matches at 7 bases. The CDR3 consists of 14 residues. With V trimmed by 10 bases and J by 1 base, 8 bases remained unmatched. The germline gives CDR1 ENHRY, CDR2 SYGVKD. In DNA form, the CDR3 reads TGTGCCACCCAAGCTAGCGGAGGCACAGATACGCAGTATTTT. Translating it yields CATQASGGTDTQYF.

This chain uses TRBV4-1 with TRBJ1-2; tentative D call: TRBD1 (5 bases). Germline-derived CDR1 and CDR2 are MGHRA and YSYEKL. With 4 bases removed from V and 10 bases from J, the gap between germline ends came to 10 bases. This CDR3 has 11 residues. The DNA for the CDR3 is TGCGCCAGCAGCCGAGACAGATTCTACACCTTC. It yields the protein CASSRDRFYTF.

Worth noting for this clone: The sample holds other DNA sequences that translate to the same CDR3. The chain carries TRBV6-5 and TRBJ1-2; TRBD1 might be the D (6 bases). This CDR3 spans 12 amino acids. Germline CDR1 and CDR2: MNHEY and SVGAGI. Trimming took 6 bases from V and 1 from J, leaving 6 bases between them. CDR3 in amino acids: CASSRGNYGYTF. The DNA for the CDR3 is TGTGCCAGCAGCAGGGGTAACTATGGCTACACCTTC.

The CDR3 DNA reads as TGCGCCAGCGGAAGGACAGGGGCTAATGAAAAACTGTTTTTT. It codes for CASGRTGANEKLFF. V usage is TRBV4-1 and J usage is TRBJ1-4; 9 bases align to TRBD1. The CDR3 extends over 14 amino acids. Germline CDR1 MGHRA, CDR2 YSYEKL. Trimming at V came to 8 bases and at J to 3 bases, leaving 4 bases not matched to a gene.

The gene calls are TRBV9 and TRBJ2-7; 11 nucleotides line up with TRBD2. The CDR3 totals 15 residues. Germline V lookup: CDR1 SGDLS, CDR2 YYNGEE. Trimming cost V 4 bases and J 7 bases; bases outside gene matches: 10. The CDR3 protein is CASSRTSGGVWEQYF. The CDR3 region has the DNA TGTGCCAGCAGCCGAACTAGCGGGGGAGTTTGGGAGCAGTACTTC.

This chain links TRBV29-1 with TRBJ1-2, with TRBD1 matching 10 bases. V dropped 7 bases and J dropped 4; count of bases not matched to a gene: 12. The CDR3 extends over 15 amino acids. CDR1 and CDR2 from the germline V gene are SQVTM and ANQGSEA. The CDR3 bases are TGCAGCGCCTGGGCGGAACGGACAGGGGGCTATGGCTACACCTTC. Translated, it gives CSAWAERTGGYGYTF.

V and J are TRBV10-2 and TRBJ2-5; no clear D gene. Germline V gene lookup returns CDR1 WSHSY and CDR2 SAAADI. The CDR3 sequence is 14 residues long. Trimming cost V 3 bases and J 1 base, with 9 bases left between them. In DNA form, the CDR3 reads TGCGCCAGCAGTGAACAAGGTCTCCAAGAGACCCAGTACTTC. Protein: CASSEQGLQETQYF.

This clone was picked up one time. CDR3 nucleotide sequence: TGTGCCAGCAGCTTCTCGGTCGCTACTCGAGAGACCCAGTACTTC. The encoded protein is CASSFSVATRETQYF. V and J are TRBV7-2 and TRBJ2-5, with D unclear. CDR3 size: 15 residues. In germline, CDR1 is SGHTA, CDR2 FQGNSA. V was trimmed by 3 bases and J by 4 bases, leaving 15 bases between them.

The V gene is TRBV7-9, the J gene TRBJ2-1; TRBD2 aligns across 7 bases. The CDR3 spans 16 residues. Germline CDR1 is SEHNR and CDR2 is FQNEAQ (reference sequence). The V segment lost 0 bases and the J segment 3 bases; nucleotides outside the gene matches: 5. The CDR3 DNA is TGTGCCAGCAGCTTAGCGCAAAGCGGGGACTACAATGAGCAGTTCTTC. This sequence encodes CASSLAQSGDYNEQFF.

This rearrangement joins TRBV5-3 to TRBJ1-4, with a possible D match to TRBD1 (5 bases). TRBV5-3 is treated as an ORF (open reading frame) with a function not yet certain. V lost 1 base to trimming and J lost 8 bases, with 18 bases between them. This CDR3 spans 16 amino acids. CDR3 residues: CARSLRTRRRGEKLFF. CDR3 in DNA: TGTGCCAGAAGCTTGCGGACACGGAGGCGAGGAGAAAAACTGTTTTTT.

The chain recombines TRBV18 with TRBJ1-1; D unclear. The CDR3 is made up of 15 amino acids. V lost 0 bases and J lost 2, with 10 bases in between. The germline V gene has CDR1 KGHSH and CDR2 LQKENI. The CDR3, as DNA: TGTGCCAGCTCACCACCCCGGGCGGCTAACACTGAAGCTTTCTTT. As protein: CASSPPRAANTEAFF.

V usage is TRBV6-5 and J usage is TRBJ1-2; D ambiguous. Germline V gene data show CDR1 as MNHEY and CDR2 as SVGAGI. CDR3 length: 13 residues. Deletions cut 6 bases from V and 1 base from J, with 9 bases between. The CDR3 nucleotides are TGTGCCAGCAGAATGACGGGTAACTATGGCTACACCTTC. This gives the protein CASRMTGNYGYTF.